Given below is one TCR beta chain in context. The table came from immunoSEQ multiplex PCR; TCRdb's copy has only in-frame clones and leaves some out. The table includes fewer than 250,000 clones, 80% to 90% detected once. Trimming at V came to 4 bases and at J to 11 bases, leaving 26 bases not matched to a gene. From germline, CDR1 is SGHNT and CDR2 YENEEA. The CDR3 is made up of 19 amino acids. The sample originates from a study of blood T cell repertoires in COVID-19. Study information: Acute-phase and convalescent COVID-19 samples originated in the United States, Italy and Spain. Sample material is recorded as cDNA or gDNA derived from T cells, B-cell-depleted T cells, or PBMCs.

This sequence was found in a man aged 40-55 years with acute or convalescent COVID-19. The rearrangement uses TRBV11-3 and TRBJ2-1; 7 positions agree with TRBD1. Specimen: peripheral blood. The CDR3 protein is CASSSSRDSNIQGIRQQFF. The CDR3 DNA reads TGTGCCAGCAGCTCGTCCCGGGACAGCAACATACAGGGGATCCGGCAGCAGTTCTTC.